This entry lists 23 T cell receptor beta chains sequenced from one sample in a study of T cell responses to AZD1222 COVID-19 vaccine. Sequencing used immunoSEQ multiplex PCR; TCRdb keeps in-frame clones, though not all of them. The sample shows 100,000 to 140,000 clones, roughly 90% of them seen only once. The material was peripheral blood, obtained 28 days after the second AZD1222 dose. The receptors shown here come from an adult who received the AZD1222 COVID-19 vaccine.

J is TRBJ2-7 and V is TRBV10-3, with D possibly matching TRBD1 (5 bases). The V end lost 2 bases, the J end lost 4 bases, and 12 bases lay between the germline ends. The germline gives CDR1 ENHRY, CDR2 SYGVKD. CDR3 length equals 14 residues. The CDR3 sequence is CAISENLGAYEQYF. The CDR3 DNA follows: TGTGCCATCAGTGAGAATCTAGGGGCTTACGAGCAGTACTTC.

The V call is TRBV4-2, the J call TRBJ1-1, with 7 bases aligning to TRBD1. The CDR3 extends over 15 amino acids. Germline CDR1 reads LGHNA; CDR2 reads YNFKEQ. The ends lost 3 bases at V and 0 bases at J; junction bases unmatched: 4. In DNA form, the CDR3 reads TGTGCCAGCAGCCAGGTGGGACAGATGAACACTGAAGCTTTCTTT. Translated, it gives CASSQVGQMNTEAFF.

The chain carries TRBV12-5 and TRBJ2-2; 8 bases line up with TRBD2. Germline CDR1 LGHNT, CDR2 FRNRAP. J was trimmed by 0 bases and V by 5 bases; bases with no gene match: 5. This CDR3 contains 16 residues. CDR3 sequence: CASGRVLAANTGELFF. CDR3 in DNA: TGTGCTAGTGGTCGGGTACTAGCGGCGAACACCGGGGAGCTGTTTTTT.

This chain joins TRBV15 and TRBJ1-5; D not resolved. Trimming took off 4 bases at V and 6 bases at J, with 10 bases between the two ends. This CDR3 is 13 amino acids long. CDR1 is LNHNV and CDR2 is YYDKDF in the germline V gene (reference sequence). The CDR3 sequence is CATSIRGAQPQHF. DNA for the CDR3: TGTGCCACCAGCATCCGAGGCGCTCAGCCCCAGCATTTT.

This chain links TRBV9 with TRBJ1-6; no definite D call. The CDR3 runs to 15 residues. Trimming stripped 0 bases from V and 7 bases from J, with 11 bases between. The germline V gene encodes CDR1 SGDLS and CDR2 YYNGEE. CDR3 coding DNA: TGTGCCAGCAGCGTAGATCCCGGGAGGAATTCACCCCTCCACTTT. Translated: CASSVDPGRNSPLHF. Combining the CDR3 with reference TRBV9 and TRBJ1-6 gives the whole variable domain DSGVTQTPKHLITATGQRVTLRCSPRSGDLSVYWYQQSLDQGLQFLIQYYNGEERAKGNILERFSAQQFPDLHSELNLSSLELGDSALYFCASSVDPGRNSPLHFGNGTRLTVT.

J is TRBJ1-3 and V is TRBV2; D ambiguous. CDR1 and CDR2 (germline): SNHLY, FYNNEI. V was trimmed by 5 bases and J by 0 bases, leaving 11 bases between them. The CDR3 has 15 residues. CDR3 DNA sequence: TGTGCCAGCAGTCCTACAGTCCTCTCTGGAAACACCATATATTTT. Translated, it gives CASSPTVLSGNTIYF.

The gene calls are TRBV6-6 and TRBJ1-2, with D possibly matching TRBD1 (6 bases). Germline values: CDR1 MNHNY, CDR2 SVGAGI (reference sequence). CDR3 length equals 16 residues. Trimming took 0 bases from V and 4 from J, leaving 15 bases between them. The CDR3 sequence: CASSYSRDWGRYGYTF. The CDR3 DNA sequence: TGTGCCAGCAGTTACTCGAGGGACTGGGGGCGCTATGGCTACACCTTC.

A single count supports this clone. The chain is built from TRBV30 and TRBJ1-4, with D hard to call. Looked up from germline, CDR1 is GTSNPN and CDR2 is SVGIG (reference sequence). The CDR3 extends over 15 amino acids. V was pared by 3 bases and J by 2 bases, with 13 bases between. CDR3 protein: CAWRPIGGTNEKLFF. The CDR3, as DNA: TGTGCCTGGAGGCCCATTGGCGGGACTAATGAAAAACTGTTTTTT.

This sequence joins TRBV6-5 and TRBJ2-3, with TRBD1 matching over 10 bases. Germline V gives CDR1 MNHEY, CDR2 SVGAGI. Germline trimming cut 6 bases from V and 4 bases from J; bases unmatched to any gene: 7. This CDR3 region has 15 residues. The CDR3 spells CASSPRDRGSDTQYF. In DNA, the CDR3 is TGTGCCAGCAGCCCCCGGGACAGGGGTTCAGATACGCAGTATTTT.

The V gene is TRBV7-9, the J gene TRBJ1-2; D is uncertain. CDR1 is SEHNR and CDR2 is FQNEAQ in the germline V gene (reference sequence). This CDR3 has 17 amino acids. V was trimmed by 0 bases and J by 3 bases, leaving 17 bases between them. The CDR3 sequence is CASSLAPHRDVDYGYTF. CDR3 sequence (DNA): TGTGCCAGCAGCTTAGCCCCCCATAGGGATGTAGACTATGGCTACACCTTC.

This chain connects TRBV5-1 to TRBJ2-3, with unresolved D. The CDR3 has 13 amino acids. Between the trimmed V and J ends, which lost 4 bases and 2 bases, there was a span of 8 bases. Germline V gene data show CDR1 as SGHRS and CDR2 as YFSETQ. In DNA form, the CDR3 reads TGCGCCAGCAGCGGAAGGCCCACAGATACGCAGTATTTT. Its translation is CASSGRPTDTQYF.

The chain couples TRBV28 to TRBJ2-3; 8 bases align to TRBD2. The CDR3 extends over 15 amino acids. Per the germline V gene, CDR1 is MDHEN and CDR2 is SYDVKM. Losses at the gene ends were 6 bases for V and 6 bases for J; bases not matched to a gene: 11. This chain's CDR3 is CASSKGTSFGDTQYF. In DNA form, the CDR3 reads TGTGCCAGCAGCAAAGGGACTAGTTTTGGGGATACGCAGTATTTT.

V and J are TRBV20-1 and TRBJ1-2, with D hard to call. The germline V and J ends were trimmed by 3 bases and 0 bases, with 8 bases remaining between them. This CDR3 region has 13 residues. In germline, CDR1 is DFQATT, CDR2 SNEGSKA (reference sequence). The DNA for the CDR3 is TGCAGTGCTAGTTCTGGGGCTAACTATGGCTACACCTTC. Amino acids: CSASSGANYGYTF.

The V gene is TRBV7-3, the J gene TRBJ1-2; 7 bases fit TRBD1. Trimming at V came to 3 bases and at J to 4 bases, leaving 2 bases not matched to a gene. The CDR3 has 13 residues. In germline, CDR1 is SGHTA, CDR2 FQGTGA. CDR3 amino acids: CASSFTGAYGYTF. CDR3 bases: TGTGCCAGCAGCTTCACAGGGGCCTATGGCTACACCTTC.

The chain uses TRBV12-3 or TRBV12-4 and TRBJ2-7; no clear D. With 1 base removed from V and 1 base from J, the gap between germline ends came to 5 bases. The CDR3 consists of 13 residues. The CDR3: CASSLGKSYEQYF. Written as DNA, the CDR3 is TGTGCCAGCAGTTTAGGGAAATCCTACGAGCAGTACTTC.

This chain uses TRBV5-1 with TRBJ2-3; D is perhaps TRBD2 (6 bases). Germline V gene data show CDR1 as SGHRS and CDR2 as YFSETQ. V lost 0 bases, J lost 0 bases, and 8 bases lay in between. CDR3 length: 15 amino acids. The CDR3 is CASSLEGTSTDTQYF. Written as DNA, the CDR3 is TGCGCCAGCAGCTTGGAGGGGACTAGCACAGATACGCAGTATTTT.

As DNA, the CDR3 is TGTGCCAGCAGCGTAGAGCCGACAGGTAACACTGAAGCTTTCTTT. Translating gives CASSVEPTGNTEAFF. The rearrangement joins TRBV9 to TRBJ1-1, with a weak D call TRBD1 (6 bases). CDR3 length: 15 amino acids. The germline V gene encodes CDR1 SGDLS and CDR2 YYNGEE. Trimming shortened V by 0 bases and J by 2 bases, and 11 bases separated the two germline ends.

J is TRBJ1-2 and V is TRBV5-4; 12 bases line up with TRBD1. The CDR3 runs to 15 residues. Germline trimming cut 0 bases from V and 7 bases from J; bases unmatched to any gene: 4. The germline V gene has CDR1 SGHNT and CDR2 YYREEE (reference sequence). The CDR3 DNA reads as TGTGCCAGCAGCTTGGCCCGGGACAGGGGGCTTGGCTACACCTTC. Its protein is CASSLARDRGLGYTF. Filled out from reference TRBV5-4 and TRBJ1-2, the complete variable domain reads ETGVTQSPTHLIKTRGQQVTLRCSSQSGHNTVSWYQQALGQGPQFIFQYYREEENGRGNFPPRFSGLQFPNYSSELNVNALELDDSALYLCASSLARDRGLGYTFGSGTRLTVV.

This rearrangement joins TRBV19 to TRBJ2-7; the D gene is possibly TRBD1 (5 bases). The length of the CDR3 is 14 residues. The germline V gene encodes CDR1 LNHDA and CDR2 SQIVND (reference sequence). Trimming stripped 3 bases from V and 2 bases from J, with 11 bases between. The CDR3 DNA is TGTGCCAGTAGTATCGGATCAGGGCCCTACGAGCAGTACTTC. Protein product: CASSIGSGPYEQYF. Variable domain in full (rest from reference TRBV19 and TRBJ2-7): DGGITQSPKYLFRKEGQNVTLSCEQNLNHDAMYWYRQDPGQGLRLIYYSQIVNDFQKGDIAEGYSVSREKKESFPLTVTSAQKNPTAFYLCASSIGSGPYEQYFGPGTRLTVT.

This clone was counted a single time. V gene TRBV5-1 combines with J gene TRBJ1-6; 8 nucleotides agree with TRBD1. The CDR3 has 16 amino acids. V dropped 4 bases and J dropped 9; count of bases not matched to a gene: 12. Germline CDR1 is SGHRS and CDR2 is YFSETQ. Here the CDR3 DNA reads TGCGCCAGCAGCCTTGATACCGGGACAGGATTTTCACCCCTCCACTTT. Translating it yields CASSLDTGTGFSPLHF.

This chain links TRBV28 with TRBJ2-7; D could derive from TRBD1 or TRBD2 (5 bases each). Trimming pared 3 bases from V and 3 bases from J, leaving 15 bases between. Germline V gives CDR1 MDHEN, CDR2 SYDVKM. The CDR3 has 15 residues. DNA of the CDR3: TGTGCCAGCAGTTTGACGGCCGGGGCGGGCTACGAGCAGTACTTC. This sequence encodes CASSLTAGAGYEQYF. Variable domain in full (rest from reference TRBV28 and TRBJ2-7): DVKVTQSSRYLVKRTGEKVFLECVQDMDHENMFWYRQDPGLGLRLIYFSYDVKMKEKGDIPEGYSVSREKKERFSLILESASTNQTSMYLCASSLTAGAGYEQYFGPGTRLTVT.

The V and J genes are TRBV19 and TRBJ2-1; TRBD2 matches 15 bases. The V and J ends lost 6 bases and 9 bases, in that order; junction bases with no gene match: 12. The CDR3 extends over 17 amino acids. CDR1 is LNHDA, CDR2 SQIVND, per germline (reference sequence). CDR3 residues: CASSRTSGRAGTVEQFF. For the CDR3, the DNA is TGTGCCAGTAGCCGGACTAGCGGGAGGGCCGGTACAGTTGAGCAGTTCTTC.

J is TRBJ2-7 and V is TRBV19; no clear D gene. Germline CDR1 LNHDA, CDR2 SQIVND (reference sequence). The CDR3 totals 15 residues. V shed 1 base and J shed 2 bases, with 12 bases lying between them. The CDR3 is CASSIASDGTYEQYF. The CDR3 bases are TGTGCCAGTAGTATAGCTTCCGACGGAACCTACGAGCAGTACTTC.